This T cell receptor beta chain was identified in a study of CD8+ T cells in alopecia areata. The study's findings and limits: Mouse data revealed clearer TCR sharing than patient data did, a gap possibly tied to HLA.

The CDR3 runs to 11 residues. Per germline, CDR1 SGHVS and CDR2 FQNEAQ. Trimming removed 5 bases at V and 6 bases at J, with 6 bases between. About this clone: What it binds is unknown.

Individuals with alopecia areata gave both lesional scalp punch biopsies and peripheral blood for collection. TCR sequencing used cDNA made by reverse transcription of extracted RNA. Sequenced by immunoSEQ multiplex PCR; TCRdb stores in-frame clones only, minus some. This sample has about 200,000 clones; approximately 61% occur once, and the top ten carry 0.45%. The chain uses TRBV7-8 and TRBJ2-3; D unclear. The sample was CD4+ T cells sorted from blood, taken at week 0. The TCR sequence derives from a human donor with alopecia areata. Here the CDR3 reads CASSLLDTQYF. In DNA form, the CDR3 reads TGTGCCAGCAGCCTGCTCGATACGCAGTATTTT.